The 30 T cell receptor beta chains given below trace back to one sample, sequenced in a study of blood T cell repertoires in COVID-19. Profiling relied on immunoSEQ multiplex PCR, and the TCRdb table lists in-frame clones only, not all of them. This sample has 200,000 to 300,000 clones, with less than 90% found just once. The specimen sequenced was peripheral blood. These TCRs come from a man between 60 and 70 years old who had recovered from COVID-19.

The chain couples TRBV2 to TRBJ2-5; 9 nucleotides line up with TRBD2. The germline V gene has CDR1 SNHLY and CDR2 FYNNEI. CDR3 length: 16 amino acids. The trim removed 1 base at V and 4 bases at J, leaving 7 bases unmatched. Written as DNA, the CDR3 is TGTGCCAGCAGTGAAGAGGCTAGCGGGGTTTCAGAGACCCAGTACTTC. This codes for CASSEEASGVSETQYF.

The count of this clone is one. CDR3 loop: CASHPGSTDTQYF. Written as DNA, the CDR3 is TGTGCCTCCCACCCCGGGAGCACAGATACGCAGTATTTT. The chain links TRBV19 to TRBJ2-3; D call uncertain. This CDR3 is built from 13 residues. CDR1 and CDR2 from the germline V gene are LNHDA and SQIVND (reference sequence). The germline V and J ends were trimmed by 11 bases and 0 bases, with 12 bases remaining between them. The variable domain in full, with the rest retrieved from reference TRBV19 and TRBJ2-3, is DGGITQSPKYLFRKEGQNVTLSCEQNLNHDAMYWYRQDPGQGLRLIYYSQIVNDFQKGDIAEGYSVSREKKESFPLTVTSAQKNPTAFYLCASHPGSTDTQYFGPGTRLTVL.

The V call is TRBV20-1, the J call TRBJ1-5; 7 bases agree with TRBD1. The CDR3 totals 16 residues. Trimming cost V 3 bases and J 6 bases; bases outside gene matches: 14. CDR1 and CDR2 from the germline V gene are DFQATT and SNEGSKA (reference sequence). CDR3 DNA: TGCAGTGCTAGTAATCGCCTGGGACAGCCGCTTCAGCCCCAGCATTTT. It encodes CSASNRLGQPLQPQHF.

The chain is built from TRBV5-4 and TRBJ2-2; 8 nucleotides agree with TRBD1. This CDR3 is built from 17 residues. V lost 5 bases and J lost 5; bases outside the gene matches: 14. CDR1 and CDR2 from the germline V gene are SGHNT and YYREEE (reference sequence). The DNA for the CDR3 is TGTGCCAGCAGACAGAAGACAGGGGCAGGGGGTACCGGGGAGCTGTTTTTT. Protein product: CASRQKTGAGGTGELFF.

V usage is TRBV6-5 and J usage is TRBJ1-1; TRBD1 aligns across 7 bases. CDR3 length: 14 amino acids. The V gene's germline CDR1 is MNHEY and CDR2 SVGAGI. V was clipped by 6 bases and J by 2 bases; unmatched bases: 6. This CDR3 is CASRLDRVNTEAFF. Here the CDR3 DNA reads TGTGCCAGCAGGCTCGACAGGGTCAACACTGAAGCTTTCTTT.

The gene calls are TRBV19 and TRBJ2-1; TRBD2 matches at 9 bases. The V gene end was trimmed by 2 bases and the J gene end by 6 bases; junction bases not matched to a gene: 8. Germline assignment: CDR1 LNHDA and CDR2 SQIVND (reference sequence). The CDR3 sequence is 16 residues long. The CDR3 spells CASSIRASGVRNEQFF. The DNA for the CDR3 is TGTGCCAGTAGTATAAGAGCTAGCGGGGTCCGCAATGAGCAGTTCTTC.

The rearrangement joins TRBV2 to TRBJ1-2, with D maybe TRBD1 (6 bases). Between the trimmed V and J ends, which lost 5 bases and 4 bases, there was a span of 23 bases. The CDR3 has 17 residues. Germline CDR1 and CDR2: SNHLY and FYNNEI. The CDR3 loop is CASSTGREIYFGYGYTF. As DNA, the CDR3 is TGTGCCAGCAGTACAGGGAGGGAAATTTATTTTGGCTATGGCTACACCTTC.

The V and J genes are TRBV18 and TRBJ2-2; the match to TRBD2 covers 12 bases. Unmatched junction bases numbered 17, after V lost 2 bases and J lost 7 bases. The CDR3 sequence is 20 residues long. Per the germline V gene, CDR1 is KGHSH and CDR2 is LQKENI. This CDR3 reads CASSPAHRTSGARWVGELFF. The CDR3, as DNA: TGTGCCAGCTCACCAGCGCATCGGACTAGCGGGGCACGGTGGGTCGGGGAGCTGTTTTTT. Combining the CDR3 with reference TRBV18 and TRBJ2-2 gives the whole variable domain NAGVMQNPRHLVRRRGQEARLRCSPMKGHSHVYWYRQLPEEGLKFMVYLQKENIIDESGMPKERFSAEFPKEGPSILRIQQVVRGDSAAYFCASSPAHRTSGARWVGELFFGEGSRLTVL.

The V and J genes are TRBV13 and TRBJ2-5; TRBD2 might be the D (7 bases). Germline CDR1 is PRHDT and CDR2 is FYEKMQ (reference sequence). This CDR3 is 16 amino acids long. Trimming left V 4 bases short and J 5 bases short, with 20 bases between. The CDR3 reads CASSYSGGSRRETQYF. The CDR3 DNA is TGTGCCAGCAGCTATTCGGGGGGCTCCCGAAGGGAGACCCAGTACTTC.

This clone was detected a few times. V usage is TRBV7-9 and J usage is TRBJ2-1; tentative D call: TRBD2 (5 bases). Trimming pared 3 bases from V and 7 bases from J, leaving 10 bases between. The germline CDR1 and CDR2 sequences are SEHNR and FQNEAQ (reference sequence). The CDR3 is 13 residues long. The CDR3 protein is CASSFGLTNEQFF. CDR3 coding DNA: TGTGCCAGCAGCTTCGGACTTACAAATGAGCAGTTCTTC.

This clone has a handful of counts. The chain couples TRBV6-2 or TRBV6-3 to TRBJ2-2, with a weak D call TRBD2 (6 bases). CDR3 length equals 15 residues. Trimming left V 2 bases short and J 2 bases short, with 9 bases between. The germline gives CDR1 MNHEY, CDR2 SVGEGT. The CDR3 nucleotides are TGTGCCAGCAGTTACGGGGGGAGTAACACCGGGGAGCTGTTTTTT. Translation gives CASSYGGSNTGELFF.

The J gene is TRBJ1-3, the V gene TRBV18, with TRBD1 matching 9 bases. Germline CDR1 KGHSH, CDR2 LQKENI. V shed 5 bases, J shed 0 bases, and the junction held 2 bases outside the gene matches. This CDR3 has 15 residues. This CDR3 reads CASSTTGGSGNTIYF. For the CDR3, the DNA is TGTGCCAGCTCAACGACAGGGGGCTCTGGAAACACCATATATTTT.

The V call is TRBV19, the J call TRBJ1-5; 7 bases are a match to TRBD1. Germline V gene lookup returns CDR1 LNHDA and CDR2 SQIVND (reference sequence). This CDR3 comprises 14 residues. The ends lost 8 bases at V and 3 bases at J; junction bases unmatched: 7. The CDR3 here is CASWGQTPNQPQHF. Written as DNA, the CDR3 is TGTGCCAGTTGGGGACAGACCCCCAATCAGCCCCAGCATTTT.

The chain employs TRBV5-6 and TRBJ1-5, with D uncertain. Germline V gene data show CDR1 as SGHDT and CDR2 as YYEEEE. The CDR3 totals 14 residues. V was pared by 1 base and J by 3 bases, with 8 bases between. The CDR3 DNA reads TGTGCCAGCAGCTTGCGGGGAAACAATCAGCCCCAGCATTTT. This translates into CASSLRGNNQPQHF.

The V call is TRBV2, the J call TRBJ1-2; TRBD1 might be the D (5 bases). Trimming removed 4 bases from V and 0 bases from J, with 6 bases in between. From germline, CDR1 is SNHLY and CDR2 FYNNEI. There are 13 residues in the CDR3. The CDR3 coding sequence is TGTGCCAGCAGTGGGACATCTAACTATGGCTACACCTTC. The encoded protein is CASSGTSNYGYTF.

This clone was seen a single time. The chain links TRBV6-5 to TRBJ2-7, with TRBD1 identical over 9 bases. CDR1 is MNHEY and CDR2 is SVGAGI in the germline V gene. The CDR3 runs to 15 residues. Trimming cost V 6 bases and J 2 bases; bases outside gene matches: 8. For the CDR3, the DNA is TGTGCCAGCAGACCTGGACAGGGGACCACCTACGAGCAGTACTTC. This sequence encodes CASRPGQGTTYEQYF.

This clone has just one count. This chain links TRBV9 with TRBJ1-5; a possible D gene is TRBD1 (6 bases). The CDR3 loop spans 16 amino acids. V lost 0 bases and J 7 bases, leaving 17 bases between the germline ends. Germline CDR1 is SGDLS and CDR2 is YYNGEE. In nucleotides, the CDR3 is TGTGCCAGCAGCGTAGTTCGGGTGGGGGCAAAACAGCCCCAGCATTTT. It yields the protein CASSVVRVGAKQPQHF.

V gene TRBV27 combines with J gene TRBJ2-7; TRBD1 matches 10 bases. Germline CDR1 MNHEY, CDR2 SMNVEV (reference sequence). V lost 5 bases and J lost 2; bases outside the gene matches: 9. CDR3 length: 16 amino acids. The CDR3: CASSPKGGQGTYEQYF. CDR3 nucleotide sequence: TGTGCCAGCAGTCCGAAGGGGGGACAGGGGACCTACGAGCAGTACTTC.

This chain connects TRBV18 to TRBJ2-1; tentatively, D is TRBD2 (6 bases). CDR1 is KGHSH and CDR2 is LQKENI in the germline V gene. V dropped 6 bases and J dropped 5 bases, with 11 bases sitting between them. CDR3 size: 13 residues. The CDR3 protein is CASSPTRNNEQFF. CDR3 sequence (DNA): TGTGCCAGCTCCCCGACTAGAAACAATGAGCAGTTCTTC. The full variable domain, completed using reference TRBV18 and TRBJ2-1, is NAGVMQNPRHLVRRRGQEARLRCSPMKGHSHVYWYRQLPEEGLKFMVYLQKENIIDESGMPKERFSAEFPKEGPSILRIQQVVRGDSAAYFCASSPTRNNEQFFGPGTRLTVL.

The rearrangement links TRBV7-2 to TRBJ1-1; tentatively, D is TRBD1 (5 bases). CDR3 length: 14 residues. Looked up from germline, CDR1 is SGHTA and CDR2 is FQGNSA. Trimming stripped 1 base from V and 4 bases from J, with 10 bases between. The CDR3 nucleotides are TGTGCCAGCAGCTTAGAACCAGGGCGCACTGAAGCTTTCTTT. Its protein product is CASSLEPGRTEAFF.

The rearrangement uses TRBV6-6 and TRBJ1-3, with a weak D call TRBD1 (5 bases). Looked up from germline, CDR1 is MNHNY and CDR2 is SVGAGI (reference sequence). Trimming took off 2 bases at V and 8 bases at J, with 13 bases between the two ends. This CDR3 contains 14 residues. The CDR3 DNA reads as TGTGCCAGCAGTTACGTGGTCTGGGGGGACACCATATATTTT. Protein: CASSYVVWGDTIYF.

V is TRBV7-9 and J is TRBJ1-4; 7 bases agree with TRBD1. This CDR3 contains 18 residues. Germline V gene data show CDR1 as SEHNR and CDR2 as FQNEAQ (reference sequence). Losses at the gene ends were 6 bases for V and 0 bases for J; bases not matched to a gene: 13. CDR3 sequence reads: CASRTLQGVFATNEKLFF. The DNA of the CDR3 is TGTGCCAGCAGAACCCTCCAGGGGGTCTTTGCAACTAATGAAAAACTGTTTTTT.

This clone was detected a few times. CDR3 coding DNA: TGTGCCAGCAGCCAAGAGTTGAGCTCTGGAAACACCATATATTTT. Amino acids: CASSQELSSGNTIYF. The J gene is TRBJ1-3, the V gene TRBV4-2; the D is unclear. With 0 bases removed from V and 0 bases from J, the gap between germline ends came to 6 bases. The CDR3 has 15 amino acids. Germline lookup yields CDR1 LGHNA and CDR2 YNFKEQ.

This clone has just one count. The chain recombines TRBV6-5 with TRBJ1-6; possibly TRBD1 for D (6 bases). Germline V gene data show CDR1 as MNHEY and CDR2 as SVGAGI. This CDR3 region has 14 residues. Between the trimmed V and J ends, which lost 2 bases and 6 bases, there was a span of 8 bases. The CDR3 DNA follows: TGTGCCAGCAGTTACGGGGGCGGTAATTCACCCCTCCACTTT. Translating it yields CASSYGGGNSPLHF.

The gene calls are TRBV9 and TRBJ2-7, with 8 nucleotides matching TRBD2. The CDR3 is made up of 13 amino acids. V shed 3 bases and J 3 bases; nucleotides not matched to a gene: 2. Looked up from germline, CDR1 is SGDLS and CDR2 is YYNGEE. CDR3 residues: CASSGAGGYEQYF. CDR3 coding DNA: TGTGCCAGCAGCGGTGCGGGGGGCTACGAGCAGTACTTC.

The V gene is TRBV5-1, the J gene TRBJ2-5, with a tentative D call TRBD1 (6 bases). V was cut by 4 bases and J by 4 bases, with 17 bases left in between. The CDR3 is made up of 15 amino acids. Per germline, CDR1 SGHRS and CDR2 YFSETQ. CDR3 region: CASSLSGQGLETQYF. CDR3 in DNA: TGCGCCAGCAGCCTCTCGGGACAAGGGCTAGAGACCCAGTACTTC.

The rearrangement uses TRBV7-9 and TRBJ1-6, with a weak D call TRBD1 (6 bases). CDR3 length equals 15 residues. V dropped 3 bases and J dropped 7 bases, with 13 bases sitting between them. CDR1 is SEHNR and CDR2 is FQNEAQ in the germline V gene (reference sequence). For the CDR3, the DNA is TGTGCCAGCAGCTTGGATGGACAGAGCAATTCACCCCTCCACTTT. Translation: CASSLDGQSNSPLHF.

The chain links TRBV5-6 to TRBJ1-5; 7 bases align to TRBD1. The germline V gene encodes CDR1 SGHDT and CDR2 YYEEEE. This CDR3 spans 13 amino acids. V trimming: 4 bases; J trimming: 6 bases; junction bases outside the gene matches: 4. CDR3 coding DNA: TGTGCCAGCAGCATGACAGGGACTCAGCCCCAGCATTTT. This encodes CASSMTGTQPQHF.

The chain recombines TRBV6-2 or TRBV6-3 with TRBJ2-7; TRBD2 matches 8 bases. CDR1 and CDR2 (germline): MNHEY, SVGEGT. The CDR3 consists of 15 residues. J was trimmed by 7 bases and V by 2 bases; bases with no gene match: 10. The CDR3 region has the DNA TGTGCCAGCAGTTACCTTGCGGGGGGCCCCGGTGAGCAGTACTTC. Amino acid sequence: CASSYLAGGPGEQYF.

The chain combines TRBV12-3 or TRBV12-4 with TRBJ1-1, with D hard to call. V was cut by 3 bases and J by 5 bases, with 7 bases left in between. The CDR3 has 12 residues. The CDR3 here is CASSFLLTEAFF. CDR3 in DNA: TGTGCCAGCAGTTTCCTCCTAACTGAAGCTTTCTTT.